This entry concerns a single T cell receptor beta chain. Its antigen target is currently unknown. There are no base qualities to consult, and no much larger clone falls within one base. The cohort was made up of roughly 670 healthy bone marrow donors. At the time of sampling, all cohort members were nominally healthy, though unrecorded immune exposures were likely present. The donor was CMV seronegative and was included in the group of 352 seronegative cohort members. A peripheral blood sample was collected from each donor, and TCR beta sequencing was performed on peripheral blood mononuclear cells. The Qiagen DNeasy Blood Extraction Kit was used to extract genomic DNA from the blood cell samples. The record originates from a study of cytomegalovirus exposure and HLA in healthy donors (dated by TCRdb to 2017 to 2019). In terms of the full investigation: In an earlier analysis of 587 of the donors, 250 to 350 Gb of sequence data and roughly 100 million unique TCR beta sequences from 150 million to 200 million T cells were reported. An early release that covered 500 to 800 HLA-typed donors contained approximately 300 gigabases of sequencing data and 75 million to 100 million unique TCR sequences. Of the 300 to 500 genotyped donors, less than 90% were placed in the genetic ancestry cluster associated with self-reported Caucasian donors. The study aimed to test whether signatures of past pathogen exposure could be identified by cataloging public T cell receptors. Using immunosequencing, the study profiled T cell repertoires from 666 subjects and related those repertoires to cytomegalovirus serostatus. In addition to the first cohort of around 670 subjects, a separate validation cohort of approximately 110 different subjects was used. High-throughput TCR immunosequencing, statistical association of individual TCRs with disease status, and machine learning were combined to predict cytomegalovirus infection status. A later analysis re-examined previously published TCR beta repertoires from roughly 720 donors and added high-resolution HLA genotyping to investigate patterns of TCR occurrence. Rather than drawing on any new phenotypic data, the later analysis identified candidate immune exposures from TCR beta sequences and the way those sequences occurred across donors. An earlier analysis of approximately 630 of the donors applied high-throughput TCR beta sequencing to assess whether each TCR beta V gene segment acted as functional or pseudogenic. Alongside the repertoire data, information on donor age, sex, ethnicity and CMV serostatus was compiled. A later genetic analysis used genome-wide SNP genotypes for about three fifths of the 666 donors, treating that subset as a discovery cohort. All discovery cohort repertoires had been generated using a single sequencing platform. Both class I and class II loci were covered by HLA typing, at four-digit resolution. Typing coverage varied by locus: about 629-630 donors for A, B, C, DRB1 and DQB1; under 550 for DQA1; over 600 for DPA1; approximately 450 for DPB1. Four to six DR-DQ haplotypes were handled as single units for association and clustering, since linkage in the cohort was strong. Among about 370 genotyped donors of the cohort, an average of roughly 230,000 unique TCR beta nucleotide sequences was sequenced per donor, of which approximately 18% were non-productive. Broad study findings and their caveats: Linkage disequilibrium might explain the correlated functional status among segregating V segments, but an unknown experimental factor could not be excluded. At a false discovery rate of 0.05, a later analysis linked around 17,000 TCR beta sequences to specific HLA alleles. The presence/absence analyses assumed that sequencing depth was roughly uniform across donors, and that assumption may not be true. Because HLA typing was unavailable for some donors at each locus, only the typed subset was used in association tests. This cohort had only TCR beta chains sequenced, and the lack of alpha or paired-chain data limited which features could be detected. According to a later genetic analysis, donors in an Asian-associated ancestry cluster had fewer N-insertions in productive TCRs than the roughly 670-donor mean. The study listed over 150 TCR beta chains as associated with cytomegalovirus. The only immune exposure information available for the cohort was CMV serostatus. In vitro tests confirmed that a few of the cytomegalovirus-associated TCR beta chains recognize cytomegalovirus antigens. V-gene and J-gene trimming of TCR beta chains was associated with a missense DCLRE1C variant in a later genetic analysis, and the association was replicated in an independent cohort. A further reported finding was that TCR beta sequences accurately predicted the HLA-A and HLA-B alleles for most subjects in the first cohort. While some public TCRs were present in many individuals, most TCR sequences turned up only very rarely across donors. In an earlier analysis of 587 of the donors, most TCR beta V segments were observed in productive rearrangements about 87% or about 30% of the time, broadly matching IMGT annotations. In a later analysis, several top co-occurrence clusters were reported to appear linked to parvovirus B19, influenza, CMV and Epstein-Barr virus. It was suggested by the authors that the approach could potentially be generalized to other disease states and immunological phenotypes. Assigning TCR associations to individual alleles was difficult when HLA alleles, especially DR and DQ, strongly co-occurred. A group of highly shared sequence variants was considered likely to be a technical artifact of the sequencing pipeline. In both the original and validation cohorts, the classifier was reported to diagnose cytomegalovirus status with high specificity and sensitivity. In a later analysis, HLA-associated TCR beta chains showed more clonal expansion and lower generation probabilities than non-associated chains that were equally common. A later analysis found that most CMV-associated TCR beta chains appeared HLA-restricted, with HLA associations seemingly driven largely by CMV exposure. A later analysis found that TCR association rates varied across HLA loci, with DRB1 alleles showing the most associated TCRs and HLA-C alleles the fewest. Because the 87-base-pair reads could not distinguish some IMGT-functional V segments, including TRBV6-2 and TRBV6-3, those segments were excluded. Because counts were too low, roughly 16 rarely observed V segments, including chromosome 9 orphons, were excluded from the earlier analysis of 587 of the donors.

In the germline V gene (reference sequence), CDR1 corresponds to MNHEY and CDR2 to SMNVEV. Including cysteine and phenylalanine, the CDR3 has 16 amino acids. Kept here is only the CDR3 DNA, which spans 48 bases and is read in frame from base 1. Clipping removes 2 bases from V and 7 bases from J, with 5 as the unmatched junction base count. Preparation of the library involved the immunoSEQ multiplex PCR assay. The multiplex PCR relied on a mix of 60 forward primers for TCR Vbeta segments and 13 reverse primers for TCR Jbeta segments. The CDR3 region of rearranged TCR beta genes was amplified from genomic DNA by a multiplex PCR assay. The Illumina HiSeq System was used to sequence the amplified TCR beta libraries as 87-base-pair reads. The source study handled its data this way. A later analysis tallied tens of millions of unique TCR beta chains across the 640 or so repertoires, and about 12 million of those chains were shared by two or more donors. Raw reads were error-corrected and collapsed into unique sequences with a nearest-neighbor algorithm that merged closely related sequences to remove PCR and sequencing errors. V, D and J gene segments were assigned by aligning CDR3 sequences to IMGT reference sequences. For a sequence to be retained, a match of at least six nucleotides was required to both a V gene segment and a J gene segment. Rearrangements were classified as productive when the CDR3 lacked stop codons and remained in frame with V and J, and all other rearrangements were classified as non-productive. Following IMGT convention, CDR3 was defined as the stretch from the second conserved V-encoded cysteine up to the conserved J-encoded phenylalanine. The earlier analysis of more than 450 of the donors excluded sequences that lacked an unambiguous match to a single V gene segment. In an earlier analysis of 587 of the donors, V segments were called functional above 56.7% productive rearrangements and were called segregating when the between-donor standard deviation exceeded 5%. A statistical classification framework was built to diagnose cytomegalovirus status from the catalog of TCR beta chain sequences. V and J gene assignment, in a later analysis, came from comparing TCR nucleotide sequences with IMGT/GENE-DB human TR gene sequences. In a later analysis, CDR3 sequences and most-parsimonious VDJ recombination scenarios were assigned using the TCRdist pipeline. A later analysis defined each TCR beta chain by its CDR3 amino acid sequence plus V-gene family, and excluded reads lacking a unique V-gene family. In a later analysis, 500 to 650 highly shared, low-generation-probability nucleotide sequences were removed to address suspected cross-contamination and a sequencing artifact. In a later analysis, a clonal expansion index was calculated for each public chain from normalized within-repertoire ranks of inferred template counts. Generation probabilities in a later analysis came from a VDJ recombination model fitted to out-of-frame rearrangements, and those results were checked against IGoR. Hypergeometric tests were used in a later analysis to score TCR-TCR, TCR-HLA and TCR-CMV co-occurrence, with a repertoire-size bias correction applied to the TCR pairs. In a later analysis, false discovery rates were estimated by permuting HLA or CMV assignments 20 times. In a later analysis, co-occurring TCRs were grouped with DBSCAN, and TCRdist sequence similarity was added when clustering was performed within HLA-allele-positive subsets. Co-occurrence clustering excluded repertoires with fewer than 30,000 or more than 120,000 public chains, plus five with anomalous nucleotide sharing. Sourced from immuneACCESS, this table was stored by TCRdb with only in-frame sequences that have V and J called. A share of the clones is absent; for the studies checked, an unresolved V gene accounts for under half, and the remainder has no known explanation. V and J calls and clone size are given by that table; D and trimming were obtained from the DNA. The sample has 150,000 to 200,000 clones on record, about 75% of them singletons. Roughly 2% of the sample rests with the top ten.

Sequencing input: PBMCs. This receptor chain uses TRBV27 and TRBJ2-1; TRBD2 lines up with 13 middle nucleotides. This clonotype was sampled from a female donor in good health and CMV-seronegative. The CDR3 protein sequence reads: CASSLGTSGRGNEQFF. The DNA sequence follows: TGTGCCAGCAGTTTAGGAACTAGCGGGAGGGGGAATGAGCAGTTCTTC.